The 10 T cell receptor beta chains in this list originate from one sample, sequenced in a study of blood T cell repertoires in COVID-19. Sequencing used immunoSEQ multiplex PCR; TCRdb keeps in-frame clones, though not all of them. The sample carries over 65,000 clones, 60% to 80% recorded once. The sequenced sample consisted of peripheral blood. All receptors derive from a man aged 55-75 years with COVID-19, enrolled during active disease.

This clone has more than one count but fewer than ten. The V gene is TRBV9, the J gene TRBJ2-1; D is unresolved. The CDR3 is 12 amino acids. CDR1 is SGDLS, CDR2 YYNGEE, per germline. Between the trimmed V and J ends, which lost 6 bases and 8 bases, there was a span of 12 bases. CDR3 amino acids: CASNVSRDEQFF. The CDR3 region has the DNA TGTGCCAGCAACGTTAGTCGGGATGAGCAGTTCTTC.

This chain links TRBV18 with TRBJ1-2, with D uncertain. The germline V gene has CDR1 KGHSH and CDR2 LQKENI. The CDR3 sequence is 14 residues long. V gave up 2 bases and J gave up 2 bases, with 9 bases separating them. CDR3 region: CASSPSTGNYGYTF. In DNA form, the CDR3 reads TGTGCCAGCTCACCATCGACGGGGAACTATGGCTACACCTTC.

This rearrangement joins TRBV6-1 to TRBJ1-6; 7 bases align to TRBD1. Unmatched junction bases numbered 7, after V lost 0 bases and J lost 8 bases. Germline-derived CDR1 and CDR2 are MNHNS and SASEGT. CDR3 length: 16 residues. CDR3 in DNA: TGTGCCAGCAGTGAAGCGAAGGGACAGCGACATTCACCCCTCCACTTT. As protein: CASSEAKGQRHSPLHF.

Written as DNA, the CDR3 is TGTGCCAGCAGCCCCACCAGGTACTATGGCTACACCTTC. Translated, it gives CASSPTRYYGYTF. The chain joins TRBV12-3 or TRBV12-4 to TRBJ1-2; D is unresolved. This CDR3 spans 13 amino acids. V lost 6 bases and J 3 bases, leaving 11 bases between the germline ends.

This chain joins TRBV7-3 and TRBJ2-2; tentatively, D is TRBD2 (5 bases). Germline V gene sequence: CDR1 SGHTA, CDR2 FQGTGA. The length of the CDR3 is 14 residues. Trimming shortened V by 6 bases and J by 7 bases, and 15 bases separated the two germline ends. CDR3 region: CASSSSGGGGELFF. The CDR3 nucleotides read TGTGCCAGCAGTTCAAGCGGAGGAGGCGGGGAGCTGTTTTTT.

V and J are TRBV4-3 and TRBJ2-2; 13 nucleotides match TRBD2. The CDR3 consists of 17 residues. The J segment lost 3 bases and the V segment lost 4 bases, leaving 5 bases of the junction unmatched. The germline V gene has CDR1 LGHNA and CDR2 YSLEER. The CDR3: CASSRPGLAGDTGELFF. DNA for the CDR3: TGCGCCAGCAGCCGACCTGGACTAGCGGGAGACACCGGGGAGCTGTTTTTT.

This clone has a handful of counts. The chain links TRBV6-5 to TRBJ2-1; the D is unclear. V was clipped by 1 base and J by 1 base, with 5 bases between them. This CDR3 spans 14 amino acids. The V gene's germline CDR1 is MNHEY and CDR2 SVGAGI. The CDR3 sequence: CASSYLESYNEQFF. The CDR3 DNA is TGTGCCAGCAGTTACTTGGAGTCCTACAATGAGCAGTTCTTC.

This clone was detected only once. This rearrangement joins TRBV11-3 to TRBJ2-5, with TRBD1 as a possible D gene (6 bases). Trimming cost V 2 bases and J 1 base, with 8 bases left between them. Germline V lookup: CDR1 SGHNT, CDR2 YENEEA. The CDR3 spans 14 residues. The CDR3 region is CASSLQGFQETQYF. Here the CDR3 DNA reads TGTGCCAGCAGCTTACAGGGGTTCCAAGAGACCCAGTACTTC.

The rearrangement uses TRBV19 and TRBJ2-4, with D uncertain. The CDR3 has 15 residues. Germline CDR1 is LNHDA and CDR2 is SQIVND (reference sequence). With 3 bases removed from V and 0 bases from J, the gap between germline ends came to 9 bases. The CDR3 is CASSMIGLAKNIQYF. In DNA, the CDR3 is TGTGCCAGTAGTATGATCGGTCTAGCCAAAAACATTCAGTACTTC.

The V call is TRBV5-1, the J call TRBJ2-1; D may be TRBD1 (6 bases). Trimming cost V 4 bases and J 1 base, with 15 bases left between them. The CDR3 spans 16 residues. CDR1 is SGHRS and CDR2 is YFSETQ in the germline V gene. As DNA, the CDR3 is TGCGCCAGCAGCGCACAGGACAGAGCGTCCTACAATGAGCAGTTCTTC. Its protein product is CASSAQDRASYNEQFF.